This T cell receptor beta chain was identified in a study of CD8 T cells in Susac syndrome. It was with random hexamers that roughly 0.45 to 1 ug RNA was reverse transcribed. One entry per CDR3 protein, called by TCRdb with MiXCR from the immunoSEQ multiplex PCR reads. The table lists 180,000 or so distinct CDR3 sequences, approximately 94% of them singletons. Peripheral blood CD8+ and CD4+ T cells were profiled by TCR beta sequencing. Regarding this clonotype: Its antigen remains unknown.

The study, taken as a whole, reports: The study recognized that its TCR sequencing and HLA analysis covered a relatively small number of individuals.

This clonotype was obtained from a human donor with multiple sclerosis. The specimen was CD4+ T cells from PBMCs.

The chain's CDR3 is CASSSGQGLMDTQYF. The CDR3 bases are TGTGCCAGCAGCTCCGGACAGGGTCTGATGGATACGCAGTATTTT. The gene calls are TRBV7-2 and TRBJ2-3; TRBD1 agrees at 8 bases. The CDR3 has 15 amino acids. Per the germline V gene, CDR1 is SGHTA and CDR2 is FQGNSA. Trimming cost V 4 bases and J 6 bases; bases outside gene matches: 9. The whole variable domain, remainder taken from reference TRBV7-2 and TRBJ2-3, is GAGVSQSPSNKVTEKGKDVELRCDPISGHTALYWYRQSLGQGLEFLIYFQGNSAPDKSGLPSDRFSAERTGGSVSTLTIQRTQQEDSAVYLCASSSGQGLMDTQYFGPGTRLTVL.